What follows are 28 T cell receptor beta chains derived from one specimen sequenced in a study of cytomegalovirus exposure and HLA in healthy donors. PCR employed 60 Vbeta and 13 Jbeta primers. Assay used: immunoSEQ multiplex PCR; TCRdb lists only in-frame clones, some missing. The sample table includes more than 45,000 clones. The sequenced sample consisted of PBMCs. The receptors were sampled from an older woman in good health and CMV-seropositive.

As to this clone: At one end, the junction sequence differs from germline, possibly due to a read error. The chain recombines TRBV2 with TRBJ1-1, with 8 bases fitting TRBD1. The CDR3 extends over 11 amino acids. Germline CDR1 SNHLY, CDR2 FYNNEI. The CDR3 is CASSGQGEDFF. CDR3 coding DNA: TGTGCCAGCAGCGGACAGGGTGAAGATTTCTTT. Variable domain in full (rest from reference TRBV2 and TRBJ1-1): EPEVTQTPSHQVTQMGQEVILRCVPISNHLYFYWYRQILGQKVEFLVSFYNNEISEKSEIFDDQFSVERPDGSNFTLKIRSTKLEDSAMYFCASSGQGEDFFGQGTRLTVV.

The CDR3 is CASSYVPGNTEAFF. CDR3 bases: TGTGCCAGCAGTTATGTGCCGGGGAACACTGAAGCTTTCTTT. V and J are TRBV6-5 and TRBJ1-1, with D unclear. This CDR3 contains 14 residues. CDR1 and CDR2 (germline): MNHEY, SVGAGI. V was cut by 3 bases and J by 1 base, with 9 bases left in between.

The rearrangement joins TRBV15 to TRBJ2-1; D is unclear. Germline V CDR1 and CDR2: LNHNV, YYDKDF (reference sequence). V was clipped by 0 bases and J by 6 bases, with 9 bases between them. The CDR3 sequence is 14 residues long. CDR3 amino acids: CATSRDPGPNEQFF. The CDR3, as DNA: TGTGCCACCAGCAGAGATCCAGGTCCCAATGAGCAGTTCTTC.

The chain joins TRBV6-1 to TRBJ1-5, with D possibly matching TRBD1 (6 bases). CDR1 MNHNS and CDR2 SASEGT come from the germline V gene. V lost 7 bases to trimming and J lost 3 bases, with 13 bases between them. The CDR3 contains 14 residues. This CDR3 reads CASKTNRDNQPQHF. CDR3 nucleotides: TGTGCCAGCAAGACAAACAGGGACAATCAGCCCCAGCATTTT.

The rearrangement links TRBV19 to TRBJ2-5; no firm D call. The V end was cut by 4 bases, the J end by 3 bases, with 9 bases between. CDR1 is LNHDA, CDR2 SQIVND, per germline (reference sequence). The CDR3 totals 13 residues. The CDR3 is CASSTDLEETQYF. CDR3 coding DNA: TGTGCCAGTAGTACCGACCTAGAAGAGACCCAGTACTTC.

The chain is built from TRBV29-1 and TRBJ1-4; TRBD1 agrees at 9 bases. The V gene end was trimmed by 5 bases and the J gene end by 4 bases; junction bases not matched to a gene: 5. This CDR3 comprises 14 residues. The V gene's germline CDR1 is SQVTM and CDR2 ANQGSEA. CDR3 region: CSVYPGQGNEKLFF. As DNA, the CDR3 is TGCAGCGTTTATCCGGGACAGGGTAATGAAAAACTGTTTTTT.

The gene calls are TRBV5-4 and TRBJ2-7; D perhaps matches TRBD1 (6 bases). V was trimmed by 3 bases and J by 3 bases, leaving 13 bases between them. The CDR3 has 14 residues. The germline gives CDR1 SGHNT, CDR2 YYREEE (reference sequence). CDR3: CASSSTGGIYEQYF. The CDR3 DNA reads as TGTGCCAGCAGCTCGACAGGAGGAATCTACGAGCAGTACTTC.

The DNA for the CDR3 is TGTGCCAGCAGCCTCAGGGGGCAAGGCGAGCAGTACTTC. This codes for CASSLRGQGEQYF. J is TRBJ2-7 and V is TRBV4-2; 8 nucleotides match TRBD1. This CDR3 has 13 residues. The V and J ends lost 4 bases and 6 bases, in that order; junction bases with no gene match: 5. Per germline, CDR1 LGHNA and CDR2 YNFKEQ.

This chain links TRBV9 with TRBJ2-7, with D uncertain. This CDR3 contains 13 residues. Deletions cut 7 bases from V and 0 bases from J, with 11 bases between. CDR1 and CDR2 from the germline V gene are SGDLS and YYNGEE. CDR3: CASSPPSSYEQYF. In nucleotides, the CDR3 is TGTGCCAGCTCTCCGCCTAGCTCCTACGAGCAGTACTTC.

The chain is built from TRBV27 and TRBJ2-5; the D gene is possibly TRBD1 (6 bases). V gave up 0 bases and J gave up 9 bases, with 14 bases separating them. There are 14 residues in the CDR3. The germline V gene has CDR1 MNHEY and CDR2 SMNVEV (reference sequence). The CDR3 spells CASSLSAGAGAQYF. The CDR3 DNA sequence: TGTGCCAGCAGTTTATCAGCAGGGGCCGGGGCCCAGTACTTC.

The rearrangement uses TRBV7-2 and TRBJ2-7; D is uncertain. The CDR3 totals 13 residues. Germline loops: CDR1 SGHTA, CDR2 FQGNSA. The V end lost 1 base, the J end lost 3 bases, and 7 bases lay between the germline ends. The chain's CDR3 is CASSLGLGYEQYF. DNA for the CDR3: TGTGCCAGCAGCTTAGGACTTGGCTACGAGCAGTACTTC.

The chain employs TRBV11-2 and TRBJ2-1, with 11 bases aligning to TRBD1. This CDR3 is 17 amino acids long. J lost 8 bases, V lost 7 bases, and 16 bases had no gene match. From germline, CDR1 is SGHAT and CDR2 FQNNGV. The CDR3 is CASTLRPSEGQGDEQFF. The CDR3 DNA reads TGTGCCAGCACCCTACGGCCTAGCGAGGGACAGGGGGATGAGCAGTTCTTC. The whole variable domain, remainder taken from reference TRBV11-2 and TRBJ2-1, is EAGVAQSPRYKIIEKRQSVAFWCNPISGHATLYWYQQILGQGPKLLIQFQNNGVVDDSQLPKDRFSAERLKGVDSTLKIQPAKLEDSAVYLCASTLRPSEGQGDEQFFGPGTRLTVL.

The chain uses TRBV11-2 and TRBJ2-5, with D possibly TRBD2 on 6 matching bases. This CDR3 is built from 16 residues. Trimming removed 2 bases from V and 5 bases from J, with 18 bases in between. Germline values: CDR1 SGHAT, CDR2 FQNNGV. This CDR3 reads CASSLSSGDPGETQYF. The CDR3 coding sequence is TGTGCCAGCAGCTTATCATCGGGGGATCCCGGGGAGACCCAGTACTTC.

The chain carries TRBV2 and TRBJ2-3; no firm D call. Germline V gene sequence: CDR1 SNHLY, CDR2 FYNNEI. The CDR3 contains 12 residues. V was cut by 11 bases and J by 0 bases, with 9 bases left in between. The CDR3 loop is CAGSTSTDTQYF. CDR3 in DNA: TGTGCCGGTTCAACTAGCACAGATACGCAGTATTTT.

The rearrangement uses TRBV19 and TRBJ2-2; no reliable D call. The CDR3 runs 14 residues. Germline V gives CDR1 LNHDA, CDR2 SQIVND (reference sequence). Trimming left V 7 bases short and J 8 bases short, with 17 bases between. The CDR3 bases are TGTGCCAGTACCATCGGGTTGGGTGCTGGGGAGCTGTTTTTT. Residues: CASTIGLGAGELFF.

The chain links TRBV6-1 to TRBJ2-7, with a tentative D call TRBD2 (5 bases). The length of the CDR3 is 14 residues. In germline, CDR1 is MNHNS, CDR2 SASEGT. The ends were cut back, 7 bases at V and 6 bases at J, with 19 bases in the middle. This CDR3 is CASTPAERVGEQYF. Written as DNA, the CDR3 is TGTGCCAGCACCCCAGCGGAGAGGGTGGGCGAGCAGTACTTC.

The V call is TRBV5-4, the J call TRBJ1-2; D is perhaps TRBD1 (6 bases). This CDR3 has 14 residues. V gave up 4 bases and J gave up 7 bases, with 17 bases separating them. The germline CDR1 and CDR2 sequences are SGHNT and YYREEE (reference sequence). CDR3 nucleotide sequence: TGTGCCAGCAGCCCCCTGATCAGGACAGCTGGCTACACCTTC. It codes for CASSPLIRTAGYTF.

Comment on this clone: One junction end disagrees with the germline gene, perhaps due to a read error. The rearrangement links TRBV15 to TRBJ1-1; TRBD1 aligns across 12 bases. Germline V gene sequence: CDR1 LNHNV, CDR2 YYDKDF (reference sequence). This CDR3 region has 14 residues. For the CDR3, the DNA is TGTGCCACCAGCGGGACAGGGGGCTGGACTGAAGATTTCTTT. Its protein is CATSGTGGWTEDFF.

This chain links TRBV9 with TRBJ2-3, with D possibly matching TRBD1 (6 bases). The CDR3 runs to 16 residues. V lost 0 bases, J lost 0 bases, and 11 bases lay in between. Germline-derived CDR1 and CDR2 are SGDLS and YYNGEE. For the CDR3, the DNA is TGTGCCAGCAGCGTAGGGACAGTGACTAGCACAGATACGCAGTATTTT. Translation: CASSVGTVTSTDTQYF.

The CDR3 spells CASSLAGVGYTF. The CDR3 DNA reads TGTGCCAGCAGCTTAGCGGGGGTTGGCTACACCTTC. The chain couples TRBV11-2 to TRBJ1-2; D may be TRBD1 (5 bases). The CDR3 runs 12 residues. Germline V gives CDR1 SGHAT, CDR2 FQNNGV. V gave up 1 base and J gave up 7 bases, with 7 bases separating them.

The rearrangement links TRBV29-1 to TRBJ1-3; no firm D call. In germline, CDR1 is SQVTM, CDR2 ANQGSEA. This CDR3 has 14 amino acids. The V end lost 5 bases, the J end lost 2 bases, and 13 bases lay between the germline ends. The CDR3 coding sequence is TGCAGCGTTTCCCCCCTAATGGCTGGAAACACCATATATTTT. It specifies CSVSPLMAGNTIYF.

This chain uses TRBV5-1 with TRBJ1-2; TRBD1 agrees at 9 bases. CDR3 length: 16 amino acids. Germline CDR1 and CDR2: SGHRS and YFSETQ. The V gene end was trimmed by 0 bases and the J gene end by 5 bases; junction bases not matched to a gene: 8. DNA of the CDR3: TGCGCCAGCAGCTTGGGGGACAGGGACGTAGGATATGGCTACACCTTC. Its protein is CASSLGDRDVGYGYTF.

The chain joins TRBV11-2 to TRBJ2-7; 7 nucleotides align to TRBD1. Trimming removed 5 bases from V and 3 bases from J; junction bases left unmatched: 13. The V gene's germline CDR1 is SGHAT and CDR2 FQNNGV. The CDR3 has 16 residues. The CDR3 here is CASSLTPGTASYEQYF. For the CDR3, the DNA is TGTGCCAGCAGCCTAACCCCCGGGACAGCCAGCTACGAGCAGTACTTC.

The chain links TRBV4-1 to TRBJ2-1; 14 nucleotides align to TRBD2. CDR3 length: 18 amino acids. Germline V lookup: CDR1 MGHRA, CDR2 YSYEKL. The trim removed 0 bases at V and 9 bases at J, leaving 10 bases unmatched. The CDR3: CASSQEGRLAGGPGEQFF. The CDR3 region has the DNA TGCGCCAGCAGCCAAGAGGGGCGACTAGCGGGGGGGCCGGGTGAGCAGTTCTTC.

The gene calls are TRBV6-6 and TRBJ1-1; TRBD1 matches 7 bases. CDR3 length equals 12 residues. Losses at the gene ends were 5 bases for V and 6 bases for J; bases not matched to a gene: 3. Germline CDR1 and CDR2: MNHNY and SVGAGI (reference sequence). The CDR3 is CASSRQGSEAFF. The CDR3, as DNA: TGTGCCAGCAGTCGACAGGGTTCTGAAGCTTTCTTT.

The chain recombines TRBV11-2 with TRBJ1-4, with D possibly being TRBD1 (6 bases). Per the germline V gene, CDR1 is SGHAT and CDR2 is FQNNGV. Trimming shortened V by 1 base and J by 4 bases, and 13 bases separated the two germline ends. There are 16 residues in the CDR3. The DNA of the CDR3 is TGTGCCAGCAGCTTAGGGGGGGGGCCCGGTAATGAAAAACTGTTTTTT. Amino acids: CASSLGGGPGNEKLFF.

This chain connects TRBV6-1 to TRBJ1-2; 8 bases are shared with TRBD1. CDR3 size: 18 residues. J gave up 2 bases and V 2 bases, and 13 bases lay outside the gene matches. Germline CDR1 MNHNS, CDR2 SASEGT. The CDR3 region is CASSEYHGTGASNYGYTF. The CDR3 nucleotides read TGTGCCAGCAGTGAATACCACGGGACAGGAGCCTCAAACTATGGCTACACCTTC.

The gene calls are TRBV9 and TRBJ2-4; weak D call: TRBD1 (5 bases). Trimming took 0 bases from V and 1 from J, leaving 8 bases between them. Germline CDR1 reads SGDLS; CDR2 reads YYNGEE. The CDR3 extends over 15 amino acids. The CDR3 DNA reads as TGTGCCAGCAGCGTAGATGGGGCGGCCAAAAACATTCAGTACTTC. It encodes CASSVDGAAKNIQYF.